The clone carrying this T cell receptor beta chain came up many times. As yet, its antigen is unknown. CDR3 length: 15 residues. In germline, CDR1 is SGHVS, CDR2 FNYEAQ. The J segment lost 5 bases and the V segment lost 6 bases, leaving 10 bases of the junction unmatched. This sample is drawn from a study of T cells after yellow fever vaccination. Study as a whole: SMART-Seq v4 Ultra Low Input served to prepare low-cell-number fractions.

TCRdb redid the calling of the 5' RACE reads with MiXCR, one entry per CDR3 protein. This table has around 160,000 distinct CDR3 sequences, less than 9% appearing once. Study-level findings and limits: A large majority of primary-vaccination clones showed up again after the booster (approximately 96% CD4, 88% CD8). Overall, a small share of clonotypes was seen in both CD4 and CD8 compartments. Although the secondary response was weaker, it peaked faster, at day 5 versus 15.

The sample here was CD4+ T cells sorted from PBMCs, taken less than 6 days after the first yellow fever vaccination. V is TRBV7-6 and J is TRBJ2-3, with TRBD2 identical over 8 bases. The receptor was isolated from a man between 18 and 29 years old who received the YFV17D yellow fever vaccine. CDR3: CASSSRGGHGDTQYF. In DNA, the CDR3 is TGTGCCAGCAGTTCCCGGGGGGGGCACGGAGATACGCAGTATTTT.